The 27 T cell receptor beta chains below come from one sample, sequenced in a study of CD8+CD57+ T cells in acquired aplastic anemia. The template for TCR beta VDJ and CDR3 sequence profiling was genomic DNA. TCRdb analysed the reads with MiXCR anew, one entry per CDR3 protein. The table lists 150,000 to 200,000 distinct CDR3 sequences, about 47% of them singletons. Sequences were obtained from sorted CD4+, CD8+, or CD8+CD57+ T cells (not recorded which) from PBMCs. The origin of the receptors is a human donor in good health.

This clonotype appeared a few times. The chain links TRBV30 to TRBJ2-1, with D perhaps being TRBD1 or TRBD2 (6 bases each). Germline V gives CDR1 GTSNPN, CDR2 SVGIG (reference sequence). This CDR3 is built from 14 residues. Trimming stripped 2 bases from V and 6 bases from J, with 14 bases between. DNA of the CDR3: TGTGCCTGGAGTTTAACGGGGGCGGGCAATGAGCAGTTCTTC. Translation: CAWSLTGAGNEQFF.

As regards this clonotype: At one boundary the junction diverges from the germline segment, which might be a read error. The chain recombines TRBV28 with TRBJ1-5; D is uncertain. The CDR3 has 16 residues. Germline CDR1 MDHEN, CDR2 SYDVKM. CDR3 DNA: TGTGCCAGCAGTTTCCTCGATACCAATAGCAATCGGCCCCAGCATTTT. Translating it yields CASSFLDTNSNRPQHF.

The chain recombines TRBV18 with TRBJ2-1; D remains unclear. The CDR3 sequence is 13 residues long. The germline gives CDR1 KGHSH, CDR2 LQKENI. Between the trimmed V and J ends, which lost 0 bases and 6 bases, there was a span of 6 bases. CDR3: CASSPPVSNEQFF. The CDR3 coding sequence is TGTGCCAGCTCACCACCGGTTAGCAATGAGCAGTTCTTC. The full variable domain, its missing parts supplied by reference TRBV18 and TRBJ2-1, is NAGVMQNPRHLVRRRGQEARLRCSPMKGHSHVYWYRQLPEEGLKFMVYLQKENIIDESGMPKERFSAEFPKEGPSILRIQQVVRGDSAAYFCASSPPVSNEQFFGPGTRLTVL.

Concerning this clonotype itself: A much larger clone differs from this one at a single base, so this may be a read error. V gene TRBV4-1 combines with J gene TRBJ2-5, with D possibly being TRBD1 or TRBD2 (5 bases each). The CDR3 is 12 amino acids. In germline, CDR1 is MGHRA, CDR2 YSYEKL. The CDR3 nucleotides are TGCGCCAGCAGCCAAGTGGGGGAGACCCAGTGCTTC. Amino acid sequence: CASSQVGETQCF.

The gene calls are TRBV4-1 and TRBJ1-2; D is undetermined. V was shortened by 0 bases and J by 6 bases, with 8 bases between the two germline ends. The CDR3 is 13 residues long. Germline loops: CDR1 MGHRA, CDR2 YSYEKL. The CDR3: CASSQDQSHGYTF. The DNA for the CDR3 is TGCGCCAGCAGCCAAGATCAGAGTCATGGCTACACCTTC.

The chain's CDR3 is CASSEAWGAFF. CDR3 nucleotides: TGTGCCAGCAGTGAAGCCTGGGGAGCTTTCTTT. V is TRBV2 and J is TRBJ1-1; D ambiguous. Germline CDR1 and CDR2: SNHLY and FYNNEI. V was pared by 0 bases and J by 10 bases, with 6 bases between. CDR3 length: 11 residues.

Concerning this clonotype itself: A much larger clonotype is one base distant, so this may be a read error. CDR3 DNA sequence: TGTGCCAGCAGTTTACGCACAGGGATAAGGGATCAGCCCCAGCATTTT. It translates to CASSLRTGIRDQPQHF. The chain employs TRBV12-3 or TRBV12-4 and TRBJ1-5; weak D call: TRBD1 (6 bases). V shed 2 bases and J shed 5 bases, with 16 bases lying between them. CDR3 length: 16 amino acids.

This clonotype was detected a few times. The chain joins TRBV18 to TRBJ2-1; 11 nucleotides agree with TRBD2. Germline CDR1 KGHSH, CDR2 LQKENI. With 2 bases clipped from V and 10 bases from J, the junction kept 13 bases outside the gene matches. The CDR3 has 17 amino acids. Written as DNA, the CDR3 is TGTGCCAGCTCACCAAGGATTAGCGGGAGGGCAGCGGGGGAGCAGTTCTTC. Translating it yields CASSPRISGRAAGEQFF. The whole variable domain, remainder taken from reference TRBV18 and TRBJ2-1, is NAGVMQNPRHLVRRRGQEARLRCSPMKGHSHVYWYRQLPEEGLKFMVYLQKENIIDESGMPKERFSAEFPKEGPSILRIQQVVRGDSAAYFCASSPRISGRAAGEQFFGPGTRLTVL.

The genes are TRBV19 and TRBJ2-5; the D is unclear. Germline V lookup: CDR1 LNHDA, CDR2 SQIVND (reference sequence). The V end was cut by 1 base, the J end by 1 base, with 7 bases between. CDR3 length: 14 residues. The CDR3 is CASSIAVFQETQYF. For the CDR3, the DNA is TGTGCCAGTAGTATAGCAGTCTTCCAAGAGACCCAGTACTTC.

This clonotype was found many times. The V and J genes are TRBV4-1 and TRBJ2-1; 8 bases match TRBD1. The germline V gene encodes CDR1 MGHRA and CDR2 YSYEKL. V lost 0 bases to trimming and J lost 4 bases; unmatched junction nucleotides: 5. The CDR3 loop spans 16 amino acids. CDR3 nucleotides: TGCGCCAGCAGCCAAGAGAGGACAGGGATATACAATGAGCAGTTCTTC. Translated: CASSQERTGIYNEQFF.

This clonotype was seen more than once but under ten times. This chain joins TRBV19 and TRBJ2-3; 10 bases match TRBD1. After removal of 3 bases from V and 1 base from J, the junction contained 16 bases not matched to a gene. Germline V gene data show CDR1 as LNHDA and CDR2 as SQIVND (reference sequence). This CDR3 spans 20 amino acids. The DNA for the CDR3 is TGTGCCAGTAGTATCCGGGGGGACAGGGGAAACCGGAGGGGCACAGATACGCAGTATTTT. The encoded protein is CASSIRGDRGNRRGTDTQYF.

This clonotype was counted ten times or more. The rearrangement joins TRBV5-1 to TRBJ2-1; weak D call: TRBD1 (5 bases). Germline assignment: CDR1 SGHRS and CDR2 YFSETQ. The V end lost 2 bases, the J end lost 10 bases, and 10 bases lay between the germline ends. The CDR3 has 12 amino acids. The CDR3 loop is CASSFPTEEQFF. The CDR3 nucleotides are TGCGCCAGCAGCTTCCCGACAGAGGAGCAGTTCTTC. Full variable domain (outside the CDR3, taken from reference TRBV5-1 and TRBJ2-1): KAGVTQTPRYLIKTRGQQVTLSCSPISGHRSVSWYQQTPGQGLQFLFEYFSETQRNKGNFPGRFSGRQFSNSRSEMNVSTLELGDSALYLCASSFPTEEQFFGPGTRLTVL.

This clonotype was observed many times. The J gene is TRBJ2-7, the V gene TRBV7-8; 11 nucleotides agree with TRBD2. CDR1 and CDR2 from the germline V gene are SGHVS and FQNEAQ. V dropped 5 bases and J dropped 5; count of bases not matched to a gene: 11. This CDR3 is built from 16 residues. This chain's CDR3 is CASSPSTSGAGHEQYF. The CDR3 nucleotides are TGTGCCAGCAGCCCCTCGACTAGCGGGGCCGGCCACGAGCAGTACTTC.

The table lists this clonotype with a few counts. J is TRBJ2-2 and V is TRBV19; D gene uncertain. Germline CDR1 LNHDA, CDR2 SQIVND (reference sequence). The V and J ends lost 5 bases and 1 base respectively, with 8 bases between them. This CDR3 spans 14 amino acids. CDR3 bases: TGTGCCAGTAGTTTGGACGGGAACACCGGGGAGCTGTTTTTT. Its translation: CASSLDGNTGELFF.

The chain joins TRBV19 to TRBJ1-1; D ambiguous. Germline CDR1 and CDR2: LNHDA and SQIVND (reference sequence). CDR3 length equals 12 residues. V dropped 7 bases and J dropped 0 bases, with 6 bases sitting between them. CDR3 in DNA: TGTGCCAGTACGAGGTTGAACACTGAAGCTTTCTTT. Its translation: CASTRLNTEAFF.

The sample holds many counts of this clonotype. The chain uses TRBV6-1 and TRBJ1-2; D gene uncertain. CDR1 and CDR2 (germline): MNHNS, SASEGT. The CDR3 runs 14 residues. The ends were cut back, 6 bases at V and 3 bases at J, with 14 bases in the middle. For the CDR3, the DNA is TGTGCCAGCAGCGCTGGACGGACCGACTATGGCTACACCTTC. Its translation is CASSAGRTDYGYTF.

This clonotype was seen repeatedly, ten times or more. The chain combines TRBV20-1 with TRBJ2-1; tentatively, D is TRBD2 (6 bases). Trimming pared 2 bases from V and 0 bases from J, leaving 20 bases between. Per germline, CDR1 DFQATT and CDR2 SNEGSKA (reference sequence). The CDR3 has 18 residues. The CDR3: CSARTGDALWSSYNEQFF. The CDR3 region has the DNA TGCAGTGCTAGAACGGGGGACGCCTTATGGAGCTCCTACAATGAGCAGTTCTTC.

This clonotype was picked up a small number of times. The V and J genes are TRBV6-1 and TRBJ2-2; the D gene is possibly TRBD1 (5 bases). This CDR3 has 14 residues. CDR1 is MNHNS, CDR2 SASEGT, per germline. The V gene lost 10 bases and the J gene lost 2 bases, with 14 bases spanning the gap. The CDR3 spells CATTREFNTGELFF. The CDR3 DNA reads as TGTGCCACCACCAGGGAATTTAACACCGGGGAGCTGTTTTTT.

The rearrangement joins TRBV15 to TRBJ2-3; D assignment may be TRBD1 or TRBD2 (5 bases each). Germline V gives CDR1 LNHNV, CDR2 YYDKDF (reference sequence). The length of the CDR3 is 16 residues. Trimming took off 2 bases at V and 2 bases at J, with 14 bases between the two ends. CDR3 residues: CATSRPGVGPTDTQYF. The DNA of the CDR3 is TGTGCCACCAGCAGACCTGGCGTGGGACCCACAGATACGCAGTATTTT.

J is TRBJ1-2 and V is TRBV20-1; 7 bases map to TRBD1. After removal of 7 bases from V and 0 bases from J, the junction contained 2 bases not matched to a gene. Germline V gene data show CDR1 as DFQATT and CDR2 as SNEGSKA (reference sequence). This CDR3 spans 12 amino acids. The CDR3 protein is CSVTGANYGYTF. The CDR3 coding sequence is TGCAGTGTAACAGGGGCTAACTATGGCTACACCTTC.

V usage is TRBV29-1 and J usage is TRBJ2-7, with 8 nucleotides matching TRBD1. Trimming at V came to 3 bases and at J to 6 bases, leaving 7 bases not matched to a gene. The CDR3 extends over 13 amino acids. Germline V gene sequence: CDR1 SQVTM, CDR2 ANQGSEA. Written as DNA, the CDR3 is TGCAGCGTTGACTTGCAGGGGGCGGGCGAGCAGTACTTC. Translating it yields CSVDLQGAGEQYF.

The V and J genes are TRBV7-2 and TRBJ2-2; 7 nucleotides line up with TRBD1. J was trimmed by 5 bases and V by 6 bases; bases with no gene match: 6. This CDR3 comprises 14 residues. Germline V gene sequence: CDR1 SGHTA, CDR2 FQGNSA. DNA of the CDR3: TGTGCCAGCAGTGGCCAACAGGGGACCGGGGAGCTGTTTTTT. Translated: CASSGQQGTGELFF. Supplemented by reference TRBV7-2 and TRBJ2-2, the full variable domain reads GAGVSQSPSNKVTEKGKDVELRCDPISGHTALYWYRQSLGQGLEFLIYFQGNSAPDKSGLPSDRFSAERTGGSVSTLTIQRTQQEDSAVYLCASSGQQGTGELFFGEGSRLTVL.

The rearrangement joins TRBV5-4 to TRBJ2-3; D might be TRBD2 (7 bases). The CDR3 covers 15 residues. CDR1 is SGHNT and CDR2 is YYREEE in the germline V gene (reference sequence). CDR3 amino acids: CAARPGGLVTDTQYF. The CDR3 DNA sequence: TGTGCAGCCAGGCCGGGGGGCCTTGTCACAGATACGCAGTATTTT.

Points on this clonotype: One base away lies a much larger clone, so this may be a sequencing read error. For the CDR3, the DNA is TGTGCCAGCGGCTTGCAATACAATGAGCAGTTCTTC. Protein sequence: CASGLQYNEQFF. The chain carries TRBV5-4 and TRBJ2-1; no reliable D call. The CDR3 extends over 12 amino acids. Germline CDR1 is SGHNT and CDR2 is YYREEE (reference sequence).

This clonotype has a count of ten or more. The CDR3 DNA reads TGTGCCAGCAGAAGAGGCGGGGGGTCGGCAGAAGGCTACACCTTC. It translates to CASRRGGGSAEGYTF. V and J are TRBV7-2 and TRBJ1-2, with a possible D match to TRBD1 (5 bases). CDR3 size: 15 residues. Germline V gives CDR1 SGHTA, CDR2 FQGNSA. Trimming shortened V by 6 bases and J by 8 bases, and 22 bases separated the two germline ends.

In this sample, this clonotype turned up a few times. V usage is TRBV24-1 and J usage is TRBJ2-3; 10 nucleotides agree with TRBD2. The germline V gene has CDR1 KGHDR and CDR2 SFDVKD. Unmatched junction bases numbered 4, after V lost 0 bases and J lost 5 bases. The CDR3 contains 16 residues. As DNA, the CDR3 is TGTGCCACCAGTGATTTGTCGCCTAGCGGGAGAGATACGCAGTATTTT. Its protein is CATSDLSPSGRDTQYF.

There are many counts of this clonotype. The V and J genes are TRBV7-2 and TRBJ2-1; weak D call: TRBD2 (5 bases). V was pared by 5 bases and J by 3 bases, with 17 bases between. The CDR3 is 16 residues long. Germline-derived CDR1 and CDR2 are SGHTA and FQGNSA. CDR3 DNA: TGTGCCAGCAGCATTGGAGGTGGGCTATTCTACAATGAGCAGTTCTTC. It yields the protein CASSIGGGLFYNEQFF.